The 17 T cell receptor beta chains given below trace back to one sample, sequenced in a study of early stage breast cancer tumors. Profiling relied on immunoSEQ multiplex PCR, and the TCRdb table lists in-frame clones only, not all of them. This table holds 45,000 to 60,000 clones, about 90% found once. Sequencing was carried out using blood. The source is a person aged 65 to 85 with breast cancer.

This chain uses TRBV19 with TRBJ2-5; 12 nucleotides agree with TRBD1. The ends lost 6 bases at V and 7 bases at J; junction bases unmatched: 9. Germline loops: CDR1 LNHDA, CDR2 SQIVND (reference sequence). The CDR3 has 15 residues. This CDR3 reads CASRAGTGGAGTQYF. CDR3 coding DNA: TGTGCCAGTAGGGCCGGGACAGGGGGCGCAGGGACCCAGTACTTC. The full variable domain, completed using reference TRBV19 and TRBJ2-5, is DGGITQSPKYLFRKEGQNVTLSCEQNLNHDAMYWYRQDPGQGLRLIYYSQIVNDFQKGDIAEGYSVSREKKESFPLTVTSAQKNPTAFYLCASRAGTGGAGTQYFGPGTRLLVL.

The gene calls are TRBV7-3 and TRBJ1-1; D may be TRBD1 (6 bases). Deletions cut 5 bases from V and 6 bases from J, with 10 bases between. CDR3 size: 12 residues. Germline CDR1 and CDR2: SGHTA and FQGTGA. CDR3 coding DNA: TGTGCCAGCAGCCCGGCAGGGGCTGAAGCTTTCTTT. This translates into CASSPAGAEAFF. The whole variable domain, remainder taken from reference TRBV7-3 and TRBJ1-1, is GAGVSQTPSNKVTEKGKYVELRCDPISGHTALYWYRQSLGQGPEFLIYFQGTGAADDSGLPNDRFFAVRPEGSVSTLKIQRTERGDSAVYLCASSPAGAEAFFGQGTRLTVV.

This sequence joins TRBV10-3 and TRBJ1-5; D perhaps matches TRBD1 (6 bases). Germline V lookup: CDR1 ENHRY, CDR2 SYGVKD. The V end lost 0 bases, the J end lost 6 bases, and 9 bases lay between the germline ends. This CDR3 spans 14 amino acids. CDR3: CAISESGQTQPQHF. The CDR3 DNA reads TGTGCCATCAGTGAGTCAGGACAGACTCAGCCCCAGCATTTT.

This clone appeared once. This chain joins TRBV11-1 and TRBJ2-3; TRBD2 matches 11 bases. Germline-derived CDR1 and CDR2 are SGHAT and FQDESV (reference sequence). V gave up 7 bases and J gave up 4 bases; unmatched junction bases: 4. CDR3 size: 14 residues. DNA of the CDR3: TGTGCCAGCAACCCGGGACTAGCGGCAGATACGCAGTATTTT. Its translation is CASNPGLAADTQYF.

The chain carries TRBV5-4 and TRBJ1-1, with D possibly TRBD1 on 5 matching bases. Germline CDR1 reads SGHNT; CDR2 reads YYREEE (reference sequence). The CDR3 spans 12 residues. V shed 7 bases and J shed 8 bases, with 15 bases lying between them. CDR3 bases: TGTGCCAGCCGGAGAGTGGAGGGGGAAGCTTTCTTT. It translates to CASRRVEGEAFF.

This clone was seen more than once but under ten times. V and J are TRBV2 and TRBJ1-1; D ambiguous. Per germline, CDR1 SNHLY and CDR2 FYNNEI. The V end lost 7 bases, the J end lost 1 base, and 7 bases lay between the germline ends. The CDR3 sequence is 12 residues long. Here the CDR3 reads CASKFRNTEAFF. CDR3 nucleotides: TGTGCCAGCAAATTCCGGAACACTGAAGCTTTCTTT. The variable domain in full, completed from reference TRBV2 and TRBJ1-1, reads EPEVTQTPSHQVTQMGQEVILRCVPISNHLYFYWYRQILGQKVEFLVSFYNNEISEKSEIFDDQFSVERPDGSNFTLKIRSTKLEDSAMYFCASKFRNTEAFFGQGTRLTVV.

The gene calls are TRBV7-2 and TRBJ1-1, with D maybe TRBD1 (5 bases). V was pared by 3 bases and J by 11 bases, with 16 bases between. The CDR3 extends over 13 amino acids. Germline assignment: CDR1 SGHTA and CDR2 FQGNSA. The CDR3 loop reads CASSFLSGDGAFF. The CDR3 bases are TGTGCCAGCAGCTTCTTGTCGGGGGACGGGGCTTTCTTT.

The chain uses TRBV6-5 and TRBJ2-7; TRBD2 agrees at 10 bases. Per germline, CDR1 MNHEY and CDR2 SVGAGI. The V and J ends lost 6 bases and 3 bases, in that order; junction bases with no gene match: 8. The CDR3 is 15 amino acids. CDR3 in DNA: TGTGCCAGCAGCGCTAGCGGGGGCGCCGTCTACGAGCAGTACTTC. Amino acids: CASSASGGAVYEQYF.

The chain links TRBV9 to TRBJ2-2; TRBD1 is a possible D gene (5 bases). The ends were cut back, 7 bases at V and 0 bases at J, with 10 bases in the middle. The CDR3 is made up of 14 amino acids. The germline V gene has CDR1 SGDLS and CDR2 YYNGEE. CDR3 protein: CASQTGSNTGELFF. CDR3 DNA sequence: TGTGCCAGCCAAACAGGTTCGAACACCGGGGAGCTGTTTTTT. Together with reference TRBV9 and TRBJ2-2, the CDR3 gives the full variable domain: DSGVTQTPKHLITATGQRVTLRCSPRSGDLSVYWYQQSLDQGLQFLIQYYNGEERAKGNILERFSAQQFPDLHSELNLSSLELGDSALYFCASQTGSNTGELFFGEGSRLTVL.

This chain joins TRBV29-1 and TRBJ2-2; D perhaps matches TRBD1 (6 bases). CDR1 SQVTM and CDR2 ANQGSEA come from the germline V gene. The CDR3 length is 15 residues. Trimming shortened V by 7 bases and J by 4 bases, and 19 bases separated the two germline ends. The CDR3: CSADLSGAGTGELFF. The CDR3 coding sequence is TGCAGCGCCGACTTGTCAGGGGCTGGCACCGGGGAGCTGTTTTTT.

Here the CDR3 reads CASKGQPAGLYGYTF. The CDR3 DNA is TGTGCCAGCAAGGGGCAGCCGGCAGGGCTCTATGGCTACACCTTC. The chain has TRBV6-5 and TRBJ1-2, with a weak D call TRBD1 (5 bases). Between the trimmed V and J ends, which lost 7 bases and 4 bases, there was a span of 19 bases. The germline CDR1 and CDR2 sequences are MNHEY and SVGAGI. The CDR3 is 15 amino acids.

The chain's CDR3 is CASSPGGGTYEQYF. In DNA form, the CDR3 reads TGTGCCAGCTCACCCGGCGGGGGAACCTACGAGCAGTACTTC. This chain links TRBV18 with TRBJ2-7; 7 bases are a match to TRBD2. V lost 3 bases, J lost 2 bases, and 4 bases stayed unmatched. The CDR3 covers 14 residues. From germline, CDR1 is KGHSH and CDR2 LQKENI.

In nucleotides, the CDR3 is TGTGCCAGCAGGGAGACTAGCGGGACTTACAATGAGCAGTTCTTC. Amino acid sequence: CASRETSGTYNEQFF. The rearrangement links TRBV6-5 to TRBJ2-1, with 11 positions matching TRBD2. Per the germline V gene, CDR1 is MNHEY and CDR2 is SVGAGI. Germline trimming cut 6 bases from V and 4 bases from J; bases unmatched to any gene: 5. The CDR3 extends over 15 amino acids.

The chain couples TRBV7-3 to TRBJ1-2; D is possibly TRBD1 (6 bases). Per germline, CDR1 SGHTA and CDR2 FQGTGA. V shed 1 base and J shed 4 bases, with 10 bases lying between them. CDR3 length: 14 residues. CDR3 DNA: TGTGCCAGCAGCTTAAGCGGGGGGCCCTATGGCTACACCTTC. Amino acids: CASSLSGGPYGYTF.

This clone was observed once. This chain uses TRBV7-8 with TRBJ2-3; 13 positions match TRBD2. Germline assignment: CDR1 SGHVS and CDR2 FQNEAQ. The length of the CDR3 is 19 residues. The V and J ends lost 5 bases and 2 bases, in that order; junction bases with no gene match: 13. Here the CDR3 DNA reads TGTGCCAGCAGCCCCCCAGGGACTAGCGGGGAAGTGGACACAGATACGCAGTATTTT. Translation: CASSPPGTSGEVDTDTQYF.

This clone was observed a handful of times. The gene calls are TRBV19 and TRBJ2-7; TRBD1 aligns across 8 bases. This CDR3 has 13 amino acids. Germline lookup yields CDR1 LNHDA and CDR2 SQIVND (reference sequence). CDR3 region: CATRDRGTYEQYF. The CDR3 DNA sequence: TGTGCAACGAGAGACAGGGGAACCTACGAGCAGTACTTC.

The chain couples TRBV5-1 to TRBJ2-1, with a tentative D call TRBD2 (5 bases). The CDR3 has 13 residues. Between the trimmed V and J ends, which lost 1 base and 5 bases, there was a span of 7 bases. Germline V gene sequence: CDR1 SGHRS, CDR2 YFSETQ. As DNA, the CDR3 is TGCGCCAGCAGCTTGCGGGGAGACAATGAGCAGTTCTTC. Its translation is CASSLRGDNEQFF.